Presented here are 6 T cell receptor beta chains from one specimen sequenced in a study of blood T cell repertoires in COVID-19 (dated by TCRdb to the early 2020s). The receptor library was made with the immunoSEQ multiplex PCR assay. TCRdb obtained this table from immuneACCESS and retained in-frame rearrangements with V and J assigned. These tables miss some clones; where compared with another copy, unresolved V genes account for less than half of the shortfall, and the remainder is unexplained. The sample table contains roughly 69,000 clones; only one count was recorded for more than 65% of them. The ten largest clonotypes hold 4% to 5.5% of the sample. The source material was peripheral blood. These receptors were collected from a human donor in a cohort sampled during active COVID-19.

The chain carries TRBV5-1 and TRBJ1-1, with 8 bases aligning to TRBD1. The CDR3 covers 14 residues. V lost 1 base, J lost 11 bases, and 10 bases stayed unmatched. CDR1 SGHRS and CDR2 YFSETQ come from the germline V gene. CDR3 nucleotide sequence: TGCGCCAGCAGCTTGATCCCGGGACAGGCCTCGGCTTTCTTT. It is translated as CASSLIPGQASAFF. Using reference TRBV5-1 and TRBJ1-1 for the parts outside the CDR3, the full variable domain is KAGVTQTPRYLIKTRGQQVTLSCSPISGHRSVSWYQQTPGQGLQFLFEYFSETQRNKGNFPGRFSGRQFSNSRSEMNVSTLELGDSALYLCASSLIPGQASAFFGQGTRLTVV.

This clone was seen just once. This rearrangement joins TRBV19 to TRBJ1-4; 7 bases fit TRBD1. Losses at the gene ends were 5 bases for V and 0 bases for J; bases not matched to a gene: 3. This CDR3 has 15 amino acids. Germline V gives CDR1 LNHDA, CDR2 SQIVND (reference sequence). The CDR3 DNA is TGTGCCAGTAGTTGGGGACAGACAACTAATGAAAAACTGTTTTTT. This codes for CASSWGQTTNEKLFF.

This clone was observed a handful of times. The CDR3 loop is CASSYSITGAAYEQYF. CDR3 bases: TGTGCCAGCAGTTACTCGATCACAGGGGCTGCCTACGAGCAGTACTTC. This sequence joins TRBV6-5 and TRBJ2-7, with 7 bases lining up with TRBD1. Trimming took 0 bases from V and 2 from J; bases not matched to a gene: 7. This CDR3 contains 16 residues. The germline CDR1 and CDR2 sequences are MNHEY and SVGAGI.

The V and J genes are TRBV19 and TRBJ2-1; 11 bases line up with TRBD1. CDR3 length: 15 amino acids. J lost 9 bases, V lost 5 bases, and 9 bases had no gene match. The germline gives CDR1 LNHDA, CDR2 SQIVND (reference sequence). The CDR3, as DNA: TGTGCCAGTAGTCGCGGGGGGACAGGGGGTGGTGAGCAGTTCTTC. Translation: CASSRGGTGGGEQFF.

The chain employs TRBV10-2 and TRBJ2-2; the D gene is possibly TRBD2 (6 bases). The germline V gene encodes CDR1 WSHSY and CDR2 SAAADI. CDR3 size: 16 residues. V dropped 0 bases and J dropped 4 bases, with 12 bases sitting between them. CDR3 sequence (DNA): TGCGCCAGCAGTGAGTCCCCGACGGGAGTCACCGGGGAGCTGTTTTTT. It is translated as CASSESPTGVTGELFF.

The chain has TRBV14 and TRBJ2-3; TRBD2 aligns across 14 bases. Germline V gene lookup returns CDR1 SGHDN and CDR2 FVKESK. The CDR3 contains 21 residues. With V trimmed by 1 base and J by 1 base, 13 bases remained unmatched. CDR3 nucleotide sequence: TGTGCCAGCAGCCAAGGAAGACTAGCGGGGGGGCAAGTAGAACGCACAGATACGCAGTATTTT. This codes for CASSQGRLAGGQVERTDTQYF.